This TCR beta chain was sequenced for a study of blood T cell repertoires in COVID-19. Turning to the study itself: Acute-phase and convalescent COVID-19 samples originated in the United States, Italy and Spain. PBMCs, B-cell-depleted T cells, or T cells provided the cDNA or gDNA that made up the material.

Sequencing used immunoSEQ multiplex PCR; TCRdb keeps in-frame clones, though not all of them. The data contain about 280,000 clones, around 90% of them singletons. Source material: PBMCs or T cells enriched from blood (not recorded which). The clonotype originates from a woman in her sixties or seventies in a cohort exposed to, infected with or recovered from COVID-19 (not recorded which).

The CDR3 loop reads CAAAPSGAQETQYF. In DNA form, the CDR3 reads TGTGCCGCGGCGCCTAGCGGGGCACAAGAGACCCAGTACTTC. The chain carries TRBV7-6 and TRBJ2-5; 9 bases fit TRBD2. CDR3 length: 14 amino acids. Germline CDR1 and CDR2: SGHVS and FNYEAQ. The ends lost 11 bases at V and 2 bases at J; junction bases unmatched: 9.